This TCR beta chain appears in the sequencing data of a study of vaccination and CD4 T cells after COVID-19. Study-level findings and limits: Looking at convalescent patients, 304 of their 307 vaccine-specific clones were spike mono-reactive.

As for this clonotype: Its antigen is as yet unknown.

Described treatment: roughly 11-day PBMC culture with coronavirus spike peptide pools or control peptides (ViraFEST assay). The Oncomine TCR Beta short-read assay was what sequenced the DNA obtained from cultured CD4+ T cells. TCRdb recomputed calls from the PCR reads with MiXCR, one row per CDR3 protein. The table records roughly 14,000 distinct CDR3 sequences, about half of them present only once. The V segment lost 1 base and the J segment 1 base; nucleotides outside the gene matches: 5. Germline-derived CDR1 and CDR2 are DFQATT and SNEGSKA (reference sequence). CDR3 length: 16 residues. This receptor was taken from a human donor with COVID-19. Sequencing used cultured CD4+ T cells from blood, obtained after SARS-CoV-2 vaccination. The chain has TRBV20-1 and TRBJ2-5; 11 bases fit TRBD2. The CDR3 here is CSARGTSGGAQETQYF. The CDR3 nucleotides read TGCAGTGCTAGAGGAACTAGCGGGGGTGCCCAAGAGACCCAGTACTTC.